Listed here are 16 T cell receptor beta chains from one sample, sequenced in a study of identical twins. MiXCR, applied by TCRdb to the 5' RACE reads, yields one record per CDR3 protein. This sample has 400,000 to 600,000 distinct CDR3 sequences; around 24% occur once, and the top ten carry approximately 0.52%. The same sample was also studied in work on yellow fever vaccine responses in identical twins.

Material: CD4+ T cells sorted from blood. The receptors derive from a young woman in good health.

J is TRBJ2-7 and V is TRBV10-3, with D perhaps being TRBD1 or TRBD2 (5 bases each). The ends were cut back, 4 bases at V and 2 bases at J, with 9 bases in the middle. CDR1 is ENHRY, CDR2 SYGVKD, per germline. The CDR3 consists of 13 residues. DNA of the CDR3: TGTGCCATCAGTGCTGGGGGAACCTACGAGCAGTACTTC. This gives the protein CAISAGGTYEQYF.

The chain has TRBV20-1 and TRBJ1-5; 7 nucleotides line up with TRBD1. J lost 4 bases, V lost 5 bases, and 2 bases had no gene match. In germline, CDR1 is DFQATT, CDR2 SNEGSKA (reference sequence). The CDR3 loop spans 12 amino acids. CDR3 protein: CSAWDSNQPQHF. CDR3 nucleotides: TGCAGTGCTTGGGACAGTAATCAGCCCCAGCATTTT.

V usage is TRBV24-1 and J usage is TRBJ2-1; a weak D match, TRBD2 (5 bases). Germline CDR1 and CDR2: KGHDR and SFDVKD. V lost 1 base and J 12 bases, leaving 12 bases between the germline ends. The CDR3 consists of 13 residues. CDR3 in DNA: TGTGCCACCAGTGATTTAGATCCCCGGGGGCAGTTCTTC. Its translation is CATSDLDPRGQFF.

The chain links TRBV29-1 to TRBJ2-1; the match to TRBD2 covers 12 bases. This CDR3 contains 16 residues. Germline values: CDR1 SQVTM, CDR2 ANQGSEA. Unmatched junction bases numbered 6, after V lost 4 bases and J lost 2 bases. The CDR3 DNA reads as TGCAGCGTTGTGCGGACTAGCGGGATTACCTACAATGAGCAGTTCTTC. Translation gives CSVVRTSGITYNEQFF.

This chain links TRBV7-8 with TRBJ1-1; D gene uncertain. Trimming took 2 bases from V and 6 from J, leaving 7 bases between them. Germline CDR1 is SGHVS and CDR2 is FQNEAQ. This CDR3 region has 12 residues. DNA for the CDR3: TGTGCCAGCAGCTTATCCCTCGCTGAAGCTTTCTTT. Amino acids: CASSLSLAEAFF.

V gene TRBV6-1 combines with J gene TRBJ2-1, with TRBD2 matching 14 bases. This CDR3 contains 17 residues. Trimming removed 8 bases from V and 2 bases from J; junction bases left unmatched: 8. Germline V gives CDR1 MNHNS, CDR2 SASEGT. CDR3 nucleotides: TGTGCCAGCGGGACTAGCGGGGGCTCCATACCCTACAATGAGCAGTTCTTC. As protein: CASGTSGGSIPYNEQFF.

This clonotype was counted a few times. The chain is built from TRBV5-1 and TRBJ2-2, with 8 bases that match TRBD1. Germline values: CDR1 SGHRS, CDR2 YFSETQ. The junction had 2 bases not matched to a gene; V was cut back by 4 bases and J by 3 bases. CDR3 length: 14 amino acids. In DNA, the CDR3 is TGCGCCAGCAGCCCGGACAGGGACACCGGGGAGCTGTTTTTT. Its translation is CASSPDRDTGELFF. The variable domain in full, with the rest retrieved from reference TRBV5-1 and TRBJ2-2, is KAGVTQTPRYLIKTRGQQVTLSCSPISGHRSVSWYQQTPGQGLQFLFEYFSETQRNKGNFPGRFSGRQFSNSRSEMNVSTLELGDSALYLCASSPDRDTGELFFGEGSRLTVL.

Concerning this clonotype: Because the CDR3's place on the DNA is in doubt, the DNA is left out and the CDR3 is given as listed by TCRdb. The rearrangement joins TRBV7-5 to TRBJ2-1; the table's D call of TRBD1 was not tested on the DNA. TRBV7-5 is annotated as a pseudogene. The CDR3 is made up of 23 amino acids, end residues included. CDR3 amino acids: CISVSEARPGQGAFNGSYNEQFF.

A few counts support this clonotype. The gene calls are TRBV20-1 and TRBJ2-1; the match to TRBD2 covers 12 bases. The CDR3 covers 13 residues. Germline V gene data show CDR1 as DFQATT and CDR2 as SNEGSKA (reference sequence). Trimming took 5 bases from V and 4 from J; bases not matched to a gene: 0. CDR3 nucleotide sequence: TGCAGTGCTGGACTAGCGGGGTACAATGAGCAGTTCTTC. As protein: CSAGLAGYNEQFF.

This chain links TRBV20-1 with TRBJ2-1; 7 bases fit TRBD2. The V segment lost 0 bases and the J segment 0 bases; nucleotides outside the gene matches: 5. Germline V gene data show CDR1 as DFQATT and CDR2 as SNEGSKA (reference sequence). The CDR3 sequence is 16 residues long. CDR3 DNA: TGCAGTGCTAGAGATAGTGGGAGGGGCTCCTACAATGAGCAGTTCTTC. Its translation: CSARDSGRGSYNEQFF.

This clonotype has a handful of counts. The V gene is TRBV20-1, the J gene TRBJ2-2; the match to TRBD2 covers 9 bases. The CDR3 spans 17 residues. V lost 0 bases and J lost 2; bases outside the gene matches: 7. Germline values: CDR1 DFQATT, CDR2 SNEGSKA (reference sequence). Written as DNA, the CDR3 is TGCAGTGCTAGAGATCGAAGGCGGGGGGGTAACACCGGGGAGCTGTTTTTT. This translates into CSARDRRRGGNTGELFF.

This clonotype was counted once. V usage is TRBV12-3 or TRBV12-4 and J usage is TRBJ1-2; TRBD1 matches 7 bases. The J segment lost 8 bases and the V segment lost 3 bases, leaving 9 bases of the junction unmatched. The CDR3 runs to 14 residues. CDR3 coding DNA: TGTGCCAGCAGTTTTGTAGACAGGGCAGGAGGCTACACCTTC. This encodes CASSFVDRAGGYTF.

The V and J genes are TRBV12-3 or TRBV12-4 and TRBJ1-5, with a possible D match to TRBD1 (5 bases). The CDR3 runs to 15 residues. Deletions cut 3 bases from V and 6 bases from J, with 15 bases between. This chain's CDR3 is CASSFRQGGSQPQHF. CDR3 nucleotide sequence: TGTGCCAGCAGTTTTAGGCAGGGCGGCAGTCAGCCCCAGCATTTT.

The chain employs TRBV5-1 and TRBJ1-1; 7 bases map to TRBD1. This CDR3 is built from 13 residues. Germline CDR1 and CDR2: SGHRS and YFSETQ. After removal of 3 bases from V and 2 bases from J, the junction contained 1 base not matched to a gene. The CDR3 bases are TGCGCCAGCAGCTGGGACAGTAACACTGAAGCTTTCTTT. Protein product: CASSWDSNTEAFF.

This clonotype appeared a few times. This sequence joins TRBV3-1 and TRBJ2-2; D gene unclear. Trimming took 0 bases from V and 1 from J, leaving 6 bases between them. This CDR3 has 15 residues. The germline V gene encodes CDR1 LGHDT and CDR2 YNNKEL (reference sequence). CDR3 sequence: CASSQDSWNTGELFF. In DNA, the CDR3 is TGTGCCAGCAGCCAAGATAGCTGGAACACCGGGGAGCTGTTTTTT.

The genes are TRBV12-3 or TRBV12-4 and TRBJ2-3, with 7 positions matching TRBD2. CDR3 length equals 15 residues. J was trimmed by 1 base and V by 7 bases; bases with no gene match: 8. The DNA for the CDR3 is TGTGCCAGCATATGGGGCGGGAGCCGCACAGATACGCAGTATTTT. Translation gives CASIWGGSRTDTQYF.